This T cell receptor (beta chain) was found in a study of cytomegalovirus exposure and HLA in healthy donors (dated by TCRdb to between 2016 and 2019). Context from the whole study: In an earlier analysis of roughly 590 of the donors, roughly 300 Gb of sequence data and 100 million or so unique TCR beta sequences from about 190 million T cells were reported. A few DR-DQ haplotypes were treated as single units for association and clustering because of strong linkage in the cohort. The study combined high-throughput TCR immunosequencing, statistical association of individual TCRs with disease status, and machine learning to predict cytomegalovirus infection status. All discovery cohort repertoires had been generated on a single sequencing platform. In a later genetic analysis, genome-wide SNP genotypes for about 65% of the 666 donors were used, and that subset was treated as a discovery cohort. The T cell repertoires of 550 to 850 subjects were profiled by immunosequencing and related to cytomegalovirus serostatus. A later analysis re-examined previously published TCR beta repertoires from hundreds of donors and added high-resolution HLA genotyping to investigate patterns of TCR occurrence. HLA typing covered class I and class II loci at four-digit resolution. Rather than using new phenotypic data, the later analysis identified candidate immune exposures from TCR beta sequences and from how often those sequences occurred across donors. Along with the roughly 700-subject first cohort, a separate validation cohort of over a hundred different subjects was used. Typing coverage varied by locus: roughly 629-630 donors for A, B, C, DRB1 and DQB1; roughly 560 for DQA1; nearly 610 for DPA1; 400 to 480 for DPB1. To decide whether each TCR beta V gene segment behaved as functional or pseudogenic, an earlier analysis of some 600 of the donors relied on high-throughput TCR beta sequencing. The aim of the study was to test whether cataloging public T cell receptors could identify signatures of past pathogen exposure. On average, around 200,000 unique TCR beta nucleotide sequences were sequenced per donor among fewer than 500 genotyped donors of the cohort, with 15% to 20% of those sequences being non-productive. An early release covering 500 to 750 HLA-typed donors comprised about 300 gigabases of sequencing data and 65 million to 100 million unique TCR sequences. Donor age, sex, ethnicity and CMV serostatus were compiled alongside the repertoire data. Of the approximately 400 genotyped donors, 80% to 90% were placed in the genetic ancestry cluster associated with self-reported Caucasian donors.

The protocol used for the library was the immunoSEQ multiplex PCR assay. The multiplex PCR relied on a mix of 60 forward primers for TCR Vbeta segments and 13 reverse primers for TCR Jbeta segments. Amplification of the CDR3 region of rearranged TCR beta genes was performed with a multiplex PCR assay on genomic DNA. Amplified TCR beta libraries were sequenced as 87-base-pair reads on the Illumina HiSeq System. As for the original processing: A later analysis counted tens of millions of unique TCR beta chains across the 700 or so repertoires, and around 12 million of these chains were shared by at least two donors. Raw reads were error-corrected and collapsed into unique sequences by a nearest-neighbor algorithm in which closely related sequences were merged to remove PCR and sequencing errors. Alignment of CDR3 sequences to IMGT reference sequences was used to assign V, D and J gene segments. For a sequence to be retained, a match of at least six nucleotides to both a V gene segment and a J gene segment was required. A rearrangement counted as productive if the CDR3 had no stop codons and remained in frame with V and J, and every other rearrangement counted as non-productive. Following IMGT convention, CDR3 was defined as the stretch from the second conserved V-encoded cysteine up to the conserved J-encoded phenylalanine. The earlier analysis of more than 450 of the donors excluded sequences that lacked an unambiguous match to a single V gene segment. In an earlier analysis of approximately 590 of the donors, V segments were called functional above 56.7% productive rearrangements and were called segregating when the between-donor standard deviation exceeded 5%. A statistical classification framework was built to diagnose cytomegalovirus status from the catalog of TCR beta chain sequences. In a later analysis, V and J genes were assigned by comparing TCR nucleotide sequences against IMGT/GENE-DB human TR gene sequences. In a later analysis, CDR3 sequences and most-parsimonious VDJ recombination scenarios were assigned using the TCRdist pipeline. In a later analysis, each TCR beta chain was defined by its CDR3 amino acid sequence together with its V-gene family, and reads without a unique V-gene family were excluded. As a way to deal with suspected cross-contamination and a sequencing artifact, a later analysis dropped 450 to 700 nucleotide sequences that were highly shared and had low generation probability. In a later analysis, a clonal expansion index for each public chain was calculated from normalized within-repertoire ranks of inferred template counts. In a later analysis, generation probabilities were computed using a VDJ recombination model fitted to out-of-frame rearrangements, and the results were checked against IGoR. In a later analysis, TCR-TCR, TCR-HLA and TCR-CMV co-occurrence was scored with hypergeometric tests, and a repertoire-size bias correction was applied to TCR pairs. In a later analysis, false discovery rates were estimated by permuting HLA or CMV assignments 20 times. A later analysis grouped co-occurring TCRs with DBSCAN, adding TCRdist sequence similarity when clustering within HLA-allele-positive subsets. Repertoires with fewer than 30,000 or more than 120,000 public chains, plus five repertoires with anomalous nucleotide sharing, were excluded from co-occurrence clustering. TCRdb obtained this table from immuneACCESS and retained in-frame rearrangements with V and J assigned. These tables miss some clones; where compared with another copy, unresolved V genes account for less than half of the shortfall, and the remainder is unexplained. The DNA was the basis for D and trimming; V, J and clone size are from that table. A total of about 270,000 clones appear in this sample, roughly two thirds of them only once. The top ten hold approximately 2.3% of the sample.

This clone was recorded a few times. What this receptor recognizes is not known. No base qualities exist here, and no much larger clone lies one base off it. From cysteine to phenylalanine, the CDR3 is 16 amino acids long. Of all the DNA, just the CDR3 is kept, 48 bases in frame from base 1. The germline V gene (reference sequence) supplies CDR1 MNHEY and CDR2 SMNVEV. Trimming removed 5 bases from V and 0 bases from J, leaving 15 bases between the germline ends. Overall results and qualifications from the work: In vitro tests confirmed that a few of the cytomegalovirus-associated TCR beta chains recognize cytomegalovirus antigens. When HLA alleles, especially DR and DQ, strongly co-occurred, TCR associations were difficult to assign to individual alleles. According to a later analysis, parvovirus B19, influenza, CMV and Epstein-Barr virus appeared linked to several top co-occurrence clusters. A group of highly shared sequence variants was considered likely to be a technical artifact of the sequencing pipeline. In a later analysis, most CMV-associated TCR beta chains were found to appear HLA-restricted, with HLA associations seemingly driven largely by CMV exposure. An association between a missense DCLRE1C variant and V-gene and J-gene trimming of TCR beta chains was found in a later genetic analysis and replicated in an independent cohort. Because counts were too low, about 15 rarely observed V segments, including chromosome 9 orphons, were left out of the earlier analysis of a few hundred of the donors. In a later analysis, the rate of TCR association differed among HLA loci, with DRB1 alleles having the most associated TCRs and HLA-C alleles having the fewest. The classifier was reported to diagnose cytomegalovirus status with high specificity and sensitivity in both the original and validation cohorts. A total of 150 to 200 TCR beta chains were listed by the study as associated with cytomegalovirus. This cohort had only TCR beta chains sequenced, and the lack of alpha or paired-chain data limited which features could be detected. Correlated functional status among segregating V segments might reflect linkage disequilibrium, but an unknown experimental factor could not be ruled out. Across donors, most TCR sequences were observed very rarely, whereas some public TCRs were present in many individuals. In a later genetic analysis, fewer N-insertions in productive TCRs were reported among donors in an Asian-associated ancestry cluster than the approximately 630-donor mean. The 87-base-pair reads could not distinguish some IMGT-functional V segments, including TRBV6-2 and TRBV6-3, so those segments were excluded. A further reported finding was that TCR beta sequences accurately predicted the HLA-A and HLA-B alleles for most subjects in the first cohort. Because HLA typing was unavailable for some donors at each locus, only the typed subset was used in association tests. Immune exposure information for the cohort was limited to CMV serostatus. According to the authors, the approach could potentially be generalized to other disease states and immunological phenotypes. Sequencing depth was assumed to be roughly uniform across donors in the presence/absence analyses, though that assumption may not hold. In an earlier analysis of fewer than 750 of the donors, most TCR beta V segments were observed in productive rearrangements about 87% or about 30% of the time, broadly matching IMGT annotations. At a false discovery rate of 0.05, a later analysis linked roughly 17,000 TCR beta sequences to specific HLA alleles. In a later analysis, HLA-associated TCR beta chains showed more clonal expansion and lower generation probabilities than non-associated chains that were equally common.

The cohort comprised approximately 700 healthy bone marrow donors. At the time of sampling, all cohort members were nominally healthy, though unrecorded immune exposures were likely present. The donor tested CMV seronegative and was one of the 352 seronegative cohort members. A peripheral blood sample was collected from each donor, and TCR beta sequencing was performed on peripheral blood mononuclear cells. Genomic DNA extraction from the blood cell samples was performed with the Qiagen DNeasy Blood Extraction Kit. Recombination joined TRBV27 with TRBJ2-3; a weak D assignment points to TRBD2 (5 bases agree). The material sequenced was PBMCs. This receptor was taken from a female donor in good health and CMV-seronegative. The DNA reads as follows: TGTGCCAGCAGTACTCTACTAGACACTAGCACAGATACGCAGTATTTT. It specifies CASSTLLDTSTDTQYF.